This is a list of T cell receptor beta chains from one sample in a study of shared T cell receptors in the human thymus. Generated by immunoSEQ multiplex PCR, the TCRdb table keeps only in-frame clones and is missing some. The sample holds hundreds of thousands of clones; about 95% are singletons and the top ten take roughly 0.02%. Sequenced sample: thymocytes. All receptors derive from a human donor. CDR3s include the opening cysteine and the closing phenylalanine or tryptophan. Size is stated for part of the rows, as once, few or many counts, or as a class when the clone is expanded.

J gene: TRBJ2-1
V gene: TRBV28
clone size: NA
CDR3 protein: CASSSPSGVGLNEQFF

J gene: TRBJ2-1
V gene: TRBV7-2
clone size: few
CDR3 protein: CASSLEPQGAISNEQFF

J gene: TRBJ1-1
V gene: TRBV6-5
clone size: NA
CDR3 protein: CASSFGTVNTEAFF

J gene: TRBJ2-7
V gene: TRBV7-7
clone size: NA
CDR3 protein: CASSLGTGYSYEQYF

J gene: TRBJ2-5
V gene: TRBV27
clone size: NA
CDR3 protein: CASSLYGRAYETQYF

J gene: TRBJ2-3
V gene: TRBV4-1
clone size: NA
CDR3 protein: CASSQEPYTDTQYF

J gene: TRBJ2-4
V gene: TRBV28
clone size: NA
CDR3 protein: CASSLCISGIVAKNIQYF

J gene: TRBJ2-7
V gene: TRBV27
clone size: NA
CDR3 protein: CASSPTGGGDQPYEQYF

J gene: TRBJ2-5
V gene: TRBV28
clone size: NA
CDR3 protein: CASNRLQGGQETQYF

J gene: TRBJ2-2
V gene: TRBV27
clone size: NA
CDR3 protein: CASRPSTMAGPRTGELFF

J gene: TRBJ1-4
V gene: TRBV28
clone size: NA
CDR3 protein: CASSPQATDEKLFF

J gene: TRBJ2-1
V gene: TRBV19
clone size: NA
CDR3 protein: CASSPGLRLSSYNEQFF

J gene: TRBJ1-4
V gene: TRBV4-3
clone size: NA
CDR3 protein: CASSQRSRAGGEKLFF

J gene: TRBJ2-3
V gene: TRBV28
clone size: NA
CDR3 protein: CASRGVGSGTDTQYF

J gene: TRBJ2-1
V gene: TRBV20-1
clone size: NA
CDR3 protein: CSPRTPEQFF

J gene: TRBJ2-7
V gene: TRBV18
clone size: NA
CDR3 protein: CASSPRDLSYEQYF

J gene: TRBJ2-2
V gene: TRBV5-6
clone size: NA
CDR3 protein: CASSLKPGELFF

J gene: TRBJ2-5
V gene: TRBV5-8
clone size: NA
CDR3 protein: CASSLGGGRETQYF

J gene: TRBJ2-3
V gene: TRBV10-3
clone size: NA
CDR3 protein: CAISESGGYTDTQYF

J gene: TRBJ2-7
V gene: TRBV6-5
clone size: NA
CDR3 protein: CASRQGYEQYF

J gene: TRBJ2-5
V gene: TRBV7-3
clone size: NA
CDR3 protein: CASSQLAHGSRRETQYF

J gene: TRBJ1-1
V gene: TRBV21-1
clone size: NA
CDR3 protein: CASSKDVGMNTEAFF

J gene: TRBJ2-1
V gene: TRBV4-1
clone size: NA
CDR3 protein: CASSSSGNEQFF

J gene: TRBJ2-3
V gene: TRBV5-4
clone size: NA
CDR3 protein: CASRGQTSATSQADTQYF

J gene: TRBJ2-5
V gene: TRBV6-1
clone size: NA
CDR3 protein: CASSGRAELDF

J gene: TRBJ1-1
V gene: TRBV19
clone size: NA
CDR3 protein: CASQPARGGMNTEAFF

J gene: TRBJ1-4
V gene: TRBV19
clone size: NA
CDR3 protein: CASSSGRRGEKLFF

J gene: TRBJ2-7
V gene: TRBV14
clone size: NA
CDR3 protein: CASSQDSRGNEQYF

J gene: TRBJ2-1
V gene: TRBV11-2
clone size: NA
CDR3 protein: CASSASGGRSQQFF

J gene: TRBJ2-7
V gene: TRBV27
clone size: few
CDR3 protein: CASSLSRFPSYEQYF

J gene: TRBJ2-3
V gene: TRBV25-1
clone size: NA
CDR3 protein: CASSVRESTDTQYF

J gene: TRBJ1-2
V gene: TRBV6-6
clone size: NA
CDR3 protein: CASSYPGQSYGYTF

J gene: TRBJ2-3
V gene: TRBV5-4
clone size: NA
CDR3 protein: CASRQIPGRETDTQYF

J gene: TRBJ2-1
V gene: TRBV19
clone size: NA
CDR3 protein: CASSMALSRGTYNEQFF

J gene: TRBJ2-2
V gene: TRBV6-1
clone size: NA
CDR3 protein: CASRRQGAGELFF